The source of this T cell receptor beta chain is a study of blood T cell repertoires in COVID-19 (dated by TCRdb to between 2020 and 2021). About the investigation overall: Samples from collaborators originated in the United States, Italy and Spain and spanned both the acute and convalescent phases of COVID-19. The prospective study material was composed of cDNA or gDNA derived from T cells, B-cell-depleted T cells, or PBMCs. The dataset comprised deeply sampled blood TCRbeta repertoires from subjects exposed to, actively infected with, or recovered from COVID-19. The repertoires were released in a freely available public database intended as a resource for research on the immune response to SARS-CoV-2. Samples came from the ongoing ImmuneRACE study (first 160 participants) plus 1,254 subjects from 6 global collaborators. Nearly every sample came with metadata listing a de-identified subject ID, COVID-19 status, age in years and sex. Where available, HLA class I and class II types were obtained from metadata supplied by the sample provider rather than from assay-based typing. Results and caveats for the whole study, not just this receptor: How much clinical and demographic metadata was included differed by source and by participant, and the metadata was provided uncurated.

TCRbeta CDR3 regions were amplified from genomic DNA using the immunoSEQ Assay, a bias-controlled multiplex PCR. The authors processed their data as follows. Nucleated cell counts per sample were estimated from amplification of reference gene primers within the assay. To quantify the absolute abundance of each unique TCRbeta CDR3 rearrangement, sequence reads were collapsed and filtered. For each sample, productive Simpson clonality was calculated as the square root of Simpson's diversity index over productive rearrangements. TCRdb took over this immuneACCESS table, retaining in-frame rearrangements with V and J assigned. Such tables are incomplete; in checked studies, under half of the missing clones stem from an unresolved V gene, and the remainder is unexplained. The V and J calls and clone size come from that table; D and trimming were worked out from the DNA. Counted in this sample were under 200,000 clones; 86% of them appeared once. In total, the top ten clones hold roughly 4% of the sample.

The junction shows trimming of 8 bases on V and 3 bases on J, plus 17 bases between the germline ends. According to the germline V gene, CDR1 reads MNHEY and CDR2 reads SVGAGI. From the cysteine through the phenylalanine, the CDR3 covers 15 amino acids. Only the CDR3 DNA is retained, 45 bases long and in frame from the first base. A note on this clone: The clone's antigen remains unknown. Base qualities are missing; no much larger clone stands one base away.

Whole blood was collected in K2EDTA tubes by collaborating institutions according to the institutions' own protocols. For TCRbeta analysis, collaborators shipped samples as frozen whole blood, isolated PBMCs, or DNA extracted from either of those sample types. The sequence derives from a woman in her 70s with acute or convalescent COVID-19. Sequencing was done on a sample of peripheral blood. This sequence uses TRBV6-5 and TRBJ1-5, and perhaps TRBD1 as D gene, on 6 matching bases. At the DNA level, the sequence is TGTGCCAGCTTACCGGGACAAATACCCAATCAGCCCCAGCATTTT. Translated, it reads CASLPGQIPNQPQHF.